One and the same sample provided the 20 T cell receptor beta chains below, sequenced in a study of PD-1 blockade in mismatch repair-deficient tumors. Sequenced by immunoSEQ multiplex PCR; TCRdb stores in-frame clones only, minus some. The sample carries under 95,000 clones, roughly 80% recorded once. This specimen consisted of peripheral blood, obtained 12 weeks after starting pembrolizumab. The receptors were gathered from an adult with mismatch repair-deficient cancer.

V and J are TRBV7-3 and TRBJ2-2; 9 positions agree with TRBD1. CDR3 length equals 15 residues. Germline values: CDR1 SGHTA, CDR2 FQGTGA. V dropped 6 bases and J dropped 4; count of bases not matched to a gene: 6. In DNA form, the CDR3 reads TGTGCCAGCAGAAGGGGACAGGGAGGCACCGGGGAGCTGTTTTTT. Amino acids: CASRRGQGGTGELFF.

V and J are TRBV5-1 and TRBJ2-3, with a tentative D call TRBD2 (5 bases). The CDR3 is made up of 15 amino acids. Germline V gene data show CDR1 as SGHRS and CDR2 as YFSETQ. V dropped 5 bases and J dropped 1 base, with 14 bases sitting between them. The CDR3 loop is CASRPTLAGTDTQYF. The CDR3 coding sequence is TGCGCCAGCAGACCTACTCTAGCTGGCACAGATACGCAGTATTTT. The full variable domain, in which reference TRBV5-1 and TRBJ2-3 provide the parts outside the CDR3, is KAGVTQTPRYLIKTRGQQVTLSCSPISGHRSVSWYQQTPGQGLQFLFEYFSETQRNKGNFPGRFSGRQFSNSRSEMNVSTLELGDSALYLCASRPTLAGTDTQYFGPGTRLTVL.

The CDR3 loop reads CASSAVGGASNYGYTF. As DNA, the CDR3 is TGTGCCAGCAGCGCTGTCGGGGGGGCCTCTAACTATGGCTACACCTTC. This chain links TRBV7-6 with TRBJ1-2; maybe TRBD1 (6 bases). V gave up 5 bases and J gave up 0 bases, with 16 bases separating them. CDR1 is SGHVS, CDR2 FNYEAQ, per germline. The CDR3 totals 16 residues.

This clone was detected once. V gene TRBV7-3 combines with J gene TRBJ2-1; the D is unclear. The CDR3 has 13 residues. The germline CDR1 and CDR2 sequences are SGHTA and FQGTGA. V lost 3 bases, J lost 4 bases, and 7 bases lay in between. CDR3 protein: CASSFGAYNEQFF. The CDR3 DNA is TGTGCCAGCAGCTTTGGAGCGTACAATGAGCAGTTCTTC.

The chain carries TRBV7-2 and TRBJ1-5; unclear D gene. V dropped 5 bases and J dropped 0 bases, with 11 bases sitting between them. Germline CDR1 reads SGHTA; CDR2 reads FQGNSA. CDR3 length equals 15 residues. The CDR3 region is CASSPDYYSNQPQHF. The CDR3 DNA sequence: TGTGCCAGCAGCCCGGACTATTATAGCAATCAGCCCCAGCATTTT.

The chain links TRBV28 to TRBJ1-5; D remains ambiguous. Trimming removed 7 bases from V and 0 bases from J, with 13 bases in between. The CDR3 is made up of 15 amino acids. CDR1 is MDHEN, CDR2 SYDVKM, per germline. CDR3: CASNNVGNSNQPQHF. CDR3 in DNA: TGTGCCAGCAATAACGTGGGCAATAGCAATCAGCCCCAGCATTTT.

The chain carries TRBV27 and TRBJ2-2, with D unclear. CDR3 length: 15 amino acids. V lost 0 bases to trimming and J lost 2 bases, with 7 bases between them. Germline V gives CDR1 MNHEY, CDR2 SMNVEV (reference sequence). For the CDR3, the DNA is TGTGCCAGCAGTTTATCCCCCTCTAACACCGGGGAGCTGTTTTTT. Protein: CASSLSPSNTGELFF.

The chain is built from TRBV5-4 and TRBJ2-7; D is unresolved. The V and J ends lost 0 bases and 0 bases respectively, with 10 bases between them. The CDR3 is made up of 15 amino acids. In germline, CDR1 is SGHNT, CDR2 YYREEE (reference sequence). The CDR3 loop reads CASSLDGVDSYEQYF. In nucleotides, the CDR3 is TGTGCCAGCAGCTTGGATGGCGTCGACTCCTACGAGCAGTACTTC.

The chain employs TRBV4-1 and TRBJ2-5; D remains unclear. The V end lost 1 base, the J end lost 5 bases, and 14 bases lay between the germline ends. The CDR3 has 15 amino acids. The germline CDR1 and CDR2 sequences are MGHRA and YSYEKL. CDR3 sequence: CASSQASVYTETQYF. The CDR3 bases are TGCGCCAGCAGCCAAGCGAGCGTTTACACGGAGACCCAGTACTTC.

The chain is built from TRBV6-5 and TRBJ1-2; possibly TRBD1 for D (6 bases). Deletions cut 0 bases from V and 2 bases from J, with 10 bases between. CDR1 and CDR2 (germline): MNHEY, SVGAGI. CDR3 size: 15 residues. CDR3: CASSYSQGINYGYTF. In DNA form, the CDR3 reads TGTGCCAGCAGTTACTCCCAGGGGATCAACTATGGCTACACCTTC.

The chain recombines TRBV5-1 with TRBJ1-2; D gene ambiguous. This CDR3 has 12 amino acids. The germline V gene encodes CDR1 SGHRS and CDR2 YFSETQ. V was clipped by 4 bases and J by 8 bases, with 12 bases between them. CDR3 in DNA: TGCGCCAGCAGCATTGGTTTAGGCGGCTACACCTTC. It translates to CASSIGLGGYTF.

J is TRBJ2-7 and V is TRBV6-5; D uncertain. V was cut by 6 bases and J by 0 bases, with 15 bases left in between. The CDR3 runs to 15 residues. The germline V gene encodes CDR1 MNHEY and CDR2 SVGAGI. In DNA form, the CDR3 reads TGTGCCAGCAGCCCGGCCCACCCCAGCTCCTACGAGCAGTACTTC. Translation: CASSPAHPSSYEQYF.

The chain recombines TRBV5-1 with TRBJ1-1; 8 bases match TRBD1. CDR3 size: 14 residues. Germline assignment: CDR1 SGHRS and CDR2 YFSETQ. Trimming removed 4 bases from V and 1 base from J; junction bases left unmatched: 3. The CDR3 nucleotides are TGCGCCAGCAGCAGGACAGGGACGAACACTGAAGCTTTCTTT. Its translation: CASSRTGTNTEAFF. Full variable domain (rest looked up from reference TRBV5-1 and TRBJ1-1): KAGVTQTPRYLIKTRGQQVTLSCSPISGHRSVSWYQQTPGQGLQFLFEYFSETQRNKGNFPGRFSGRQFSNSRSEMNVSTLELGDSALYLCASSRTGTNTEAFFGQGTRLTVV.

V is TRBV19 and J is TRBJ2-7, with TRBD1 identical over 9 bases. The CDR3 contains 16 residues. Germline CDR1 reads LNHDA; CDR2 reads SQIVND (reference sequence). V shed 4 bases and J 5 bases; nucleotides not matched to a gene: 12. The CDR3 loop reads CASSKGTGSKGHEQYF. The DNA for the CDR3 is TGTGCCAGTAGTAAGGGGACAGGGAGTAAAGGGCACGAGCAGTACTTC. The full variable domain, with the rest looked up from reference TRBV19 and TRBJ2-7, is DGGITQSPKYLFRKEGQNVTLSCEQNLNHDAMYWYRQDPGQGLRLIYYSQIVNDFQKGDIAEGYSVSREKKESFPLTVTSAQKNPTAFYLCASSKGTGSKGHEQYFGPGTRLTVT.

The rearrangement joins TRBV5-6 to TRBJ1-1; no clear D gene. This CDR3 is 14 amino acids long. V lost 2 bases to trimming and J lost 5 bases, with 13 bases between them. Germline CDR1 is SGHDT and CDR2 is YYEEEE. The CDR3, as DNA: TGTGCCAGCAGCTTCTTATTGCGAGTGACTGAAGCTTTCTTT. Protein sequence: CASSFLLRVTEAFF.

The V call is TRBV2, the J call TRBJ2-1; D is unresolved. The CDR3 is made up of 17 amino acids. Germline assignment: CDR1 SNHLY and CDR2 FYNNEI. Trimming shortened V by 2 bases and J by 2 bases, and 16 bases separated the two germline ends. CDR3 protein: CASSERPPLNAYNEQFF. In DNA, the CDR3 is TGTGCCAGCAGTGAAAGGCCCCCCCTGAACGCCTACAATGAGCAGTTCTTC.

The CDR3 DNA follows: TGTGCCAGTAGTTCAGAGAGGGGCGGGGGCAGCACAGATACGCAGTATTTT. It specifies CASSSERGGGSTDTQYF. The rearrangement uses TRBV19 and TRBJ2-3, with a tentative D call TRBD2 (7 bases). V lost 5 bases to trimming and J lost 0 bases, with 18 bases between them. The CDR3 is 17 residues long. Germline CDR1 LNHDA, CDR2 SQIVND (reference sequence).

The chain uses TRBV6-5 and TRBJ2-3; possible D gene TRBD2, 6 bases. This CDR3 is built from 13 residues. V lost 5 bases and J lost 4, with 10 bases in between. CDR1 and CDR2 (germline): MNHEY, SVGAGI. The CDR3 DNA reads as TGTGCCAGCAGTCCGCCTAGCGCAGATACGCAGTATTTT. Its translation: CASSPPSADTQYF.

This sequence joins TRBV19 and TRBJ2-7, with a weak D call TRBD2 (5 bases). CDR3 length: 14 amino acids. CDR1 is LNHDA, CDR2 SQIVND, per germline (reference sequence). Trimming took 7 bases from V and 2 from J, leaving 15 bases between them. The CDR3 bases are TGTGCCAGTACCCTAGGACGGGATACCTACGAGCAGTACTTC. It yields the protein CASTLGRDTYEQYF. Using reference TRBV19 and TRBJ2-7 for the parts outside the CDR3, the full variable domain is DGGITQSPKYLFRKEGQNVTLSCEQNLNHDAMYWYRQDPGQGLRLIYYSQIVNDFQKGDIAEGYSVSREKKESFPLTVTSAQKNPTAFYLCASTLGRDTYEQYFGPGTRLTVT.

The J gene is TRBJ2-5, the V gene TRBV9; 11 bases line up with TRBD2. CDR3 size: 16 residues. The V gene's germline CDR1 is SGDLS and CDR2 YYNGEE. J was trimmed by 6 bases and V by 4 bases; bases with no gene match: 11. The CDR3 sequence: CASSLTASGRFKTQYF. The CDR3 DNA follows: TGTGCCAGCAGCCTGACAGCTAGCGGGAGGTTTAAGACCCAGTACTTC.